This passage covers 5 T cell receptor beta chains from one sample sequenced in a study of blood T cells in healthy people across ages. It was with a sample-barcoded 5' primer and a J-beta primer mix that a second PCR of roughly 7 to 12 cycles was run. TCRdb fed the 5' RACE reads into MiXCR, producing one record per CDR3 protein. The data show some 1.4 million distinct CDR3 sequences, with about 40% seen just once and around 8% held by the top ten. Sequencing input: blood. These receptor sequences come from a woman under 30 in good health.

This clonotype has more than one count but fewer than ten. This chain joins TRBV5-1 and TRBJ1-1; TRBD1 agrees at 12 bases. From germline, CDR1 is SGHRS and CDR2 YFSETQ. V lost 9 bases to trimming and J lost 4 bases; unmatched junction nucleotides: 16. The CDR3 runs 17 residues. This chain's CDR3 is CATNVGTGGEGSTEAFF. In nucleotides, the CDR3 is TGCGCCACCAACGTCGGGACAGGGGGCGAAGGGTCCACTGAAGCTTTCTTT.

CDR3 coding DNA: TGTGCCAGCAGCTTAGTCGCAAAGGGGCTCACAGATACGCAGTATTTT. Protein: CASSLVAKGLTDTQYF. V is TRBV7-9 and J is TRBJ2-3, with D tentatively TRBD1 (5 bases). Trimming removed 1 base at V and 2 bases at J, with 13 bases between. The CDR3 covers 16 residues. From germline, CDR1 is SEHNR and CDR2 FQNEAQ (reference sequence).

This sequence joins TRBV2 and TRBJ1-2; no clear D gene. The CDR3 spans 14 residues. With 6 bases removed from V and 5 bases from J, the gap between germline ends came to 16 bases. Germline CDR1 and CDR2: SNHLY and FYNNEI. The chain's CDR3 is CASRDQEVGYGYTF. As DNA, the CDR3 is TGTGCCAGCAGGGACCAGGAGGTCGGATATGGCTACACCTTC. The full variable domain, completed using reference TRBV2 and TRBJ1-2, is EPEVTQTPSHQVTQMGQEVILRCVPISNHLYFYWYRQILGQKVEFLVSFYNNEISEKSEIFDDQFSVERPDGSNFTLKIRSTKLEDSAMYFCASRDQEVGYGYTFGSGTRLTVV.

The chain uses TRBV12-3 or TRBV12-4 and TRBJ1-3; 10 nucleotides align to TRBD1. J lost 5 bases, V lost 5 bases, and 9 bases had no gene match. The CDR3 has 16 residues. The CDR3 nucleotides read TGTGCCAGCAGTGCGGGACAGGGGAATACCAGAAACACCATATATTTT. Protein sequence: CASSAGQGNTRNTIYF.

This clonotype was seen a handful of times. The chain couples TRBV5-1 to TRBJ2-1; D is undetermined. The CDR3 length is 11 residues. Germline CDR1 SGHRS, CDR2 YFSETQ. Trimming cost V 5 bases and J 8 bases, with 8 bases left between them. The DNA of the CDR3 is TGCGCCAGCAGGACATGGGATGAGCAGTTCTTC. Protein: CASRTWDEQFF.